This T cell receptor beta chain is from a study of monozygotic twins with inflammatory bowel disease. Broader study findings: Differing T cell subtypes remained indistinguishable. The inverse Simpson measure of TCRbeta diversity was lower in IBD patients than in healthy co-twins. Versus healthy twins, IBD patients showed fewer clonotypes shared with others, especially with disease activity.

Germline assignment: CDR1 KGHSH and CDR2 LQKENI. CDR3 length: 13 amino acids. Per donor there was one draw, yielding a blood sample of 2.5 ml. TCRdb reprocessed the 5' RACE reads and stores each CDR3 protein as one record, lacking DNA. The sample holds around 450,000 distinct CDR3 sequences. Concerning this clonotype: Its specificity is unknown.

The source of this sequence is a human donor with ulcerative colitis or Crohn's disease, or a healthy co-twin of an affected twin (not recorded which). Sequencing was done on a sample of blood. The chain recombines TRBV18 with TRBJ2-1; TCRdb calls TRBD1, which cannot be checked without DNA. The CDR3 here is CATKTKGAVEQFF.